The 7 T cell receptor beta chains in this list originate from one sample, sequenced in a study of cytomegalovirus exposure and HLA in healthy donors. TCRdb's table, derived via immunoSEQ multiplex PCR, lists solely in-frame clones and lacks some. The table records 150,000 to 200,000 clones, 89% of them present only once. The sample comprised PBMCs. The receptors stem from a man between 18 and 35 years old in good health and CMV-seropositive.

The chain has TRBV28 and TRBJ1-1; 9 bases agree with TRBD1. Germline loops: CDR1 MDHEN, CDR2 SYDVKM. V lost 4 bases and J lost 1; bases outside the gene matches: 4. The CDR3 totals 15 residues. The CDR3 spells CASSSPGQGNTEAFF. The CDR3 DNA is TGTGCCAGCAGTTCCCCGGGACAGGGGAACACTGAAGCTTTCTTT.

This sequence joins TRBV19 and TRBJ2-7; D is perhaps TRBD2 (5 bases). CDR3 length equals 16 residues. The ends were cut back, 4 bases at V and 8 bases at J, with 24 bases in the middle. Germline CDR1 and CDR2: LNHDA and SQIVND (reference sequence). The CDR3 DNA sequence: TGTGCCAGTAGTACGACTTTTGAACTAGTCTCGTCTCAGCAGTACTTC. Encoded protein: CASSTTFELVSSQQYF.

The chain uses TRBV6-1 and TRBJ2-7; D is ambiguous. Germline CDR1 and CDR2: MNHNS and SASEGT. Trimming took off 0 bases at V and 3 bases at J, with 6 bases between the two ends. The CDR3 has 13 amino acids. This CDR3 is CASSEAQLYEQYF. The CDR3, as DNA: TGTGCCAGCAGTGAAGCGCAACTCTACGAGCAGTACTTC.

This chain joins TRBV29-1 and TRBJ2-7, with 7 bases lining up with TRBD1. CDR3 length: 15 amino acids. J was trimmed by 3 bases and V by 4 bases; bases with no gene match: 12. Germline lookup yields CDR1 SQVTM and CDR2 ANQGSEA. The CDR3 DNA is TGCAGCGTTGGGAGACCATGGGACAGAGTCTACGAGCAGTACTTC. Its translation: CSVGRPWDRVYEQYF.

The chain combines TRBV28 with TRBJ1-5; no definite D call. The CDR3 extends over 12 amino acids. Germline lookup yields CDR1 MDHEN and CDR2 SYDVKM. Trimming removed 5 bases at V and 7 bases at J, with 9 bases between. The CDR3 here is CASSNPGQPQHF. CDR3 sequence (DNA): TGTGCCAGCAGTAACCCCGGGCAGCCCCAGCATTTT.

This clone was counted once. Other nucleotide sequences from this sample produce the same CDR3. The chain joins TRBV5-1 to TRBJ1-5, with 9 bases that match TRBD1. Germline V gene sequence: CDR1 SGHRS, CDR2 YFSETQ. V dropped 0 bases and J dropped 5; count of bases not matched to a gene: 0. The CDR3 spans 14 residues. For the CDR3, the DNA is TGCGCCAGCAGCTTGGGACAGGGGGATCAGCCCCAGCATTTT. Residues: CASSLGQGDQPQHF.

V is TRBV6-6 and J is TRBJ2-3, with 7 bases that match TRBD2. Germline trimming cut 5 bases from V and 3 bases from J; bases unmatched to any gene: 8. The CDR3 is 15 amino acids. CDR1 is MNHNY and CDR2 is SVGAGI in the germline V gene (reference sequence). The CDR3 reads CASSHMAGETDTQYF. The CDR3 coding sequence is TGTGCCAGCAGTCATATGGCGGGAGAGACAGATACGCAGTATTTT.